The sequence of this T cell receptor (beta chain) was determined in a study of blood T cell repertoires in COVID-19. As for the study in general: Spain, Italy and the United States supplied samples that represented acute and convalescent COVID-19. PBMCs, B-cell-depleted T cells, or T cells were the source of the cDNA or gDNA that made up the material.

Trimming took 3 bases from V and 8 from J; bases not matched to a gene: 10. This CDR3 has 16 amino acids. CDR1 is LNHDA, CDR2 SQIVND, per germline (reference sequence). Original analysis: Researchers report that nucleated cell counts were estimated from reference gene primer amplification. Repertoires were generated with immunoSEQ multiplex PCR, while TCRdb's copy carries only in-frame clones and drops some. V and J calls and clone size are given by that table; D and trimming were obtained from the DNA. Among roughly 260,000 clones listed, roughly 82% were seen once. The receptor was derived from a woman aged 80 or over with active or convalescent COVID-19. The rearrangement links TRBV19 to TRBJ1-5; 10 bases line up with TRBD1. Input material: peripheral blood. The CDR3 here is CASSILSGTGVEPQHF. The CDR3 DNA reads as TGTGCCAGTAGTATTCTTTCCGGGACAGGGGTTGAGCCCCAGCATTTT.